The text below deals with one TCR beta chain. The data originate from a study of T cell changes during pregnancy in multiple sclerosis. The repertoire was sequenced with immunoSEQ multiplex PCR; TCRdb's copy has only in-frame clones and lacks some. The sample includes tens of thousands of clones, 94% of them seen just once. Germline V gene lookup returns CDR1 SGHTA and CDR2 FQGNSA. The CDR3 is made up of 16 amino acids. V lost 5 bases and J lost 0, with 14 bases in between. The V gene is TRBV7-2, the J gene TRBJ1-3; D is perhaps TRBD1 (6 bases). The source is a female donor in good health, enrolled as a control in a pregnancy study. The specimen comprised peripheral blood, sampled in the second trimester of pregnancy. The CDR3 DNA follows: TGTGCCAGCAGCGCACAGGGACCGAACTCTGGAAACACCATATATTTT. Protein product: CASSAQGPNSGNTIYF.